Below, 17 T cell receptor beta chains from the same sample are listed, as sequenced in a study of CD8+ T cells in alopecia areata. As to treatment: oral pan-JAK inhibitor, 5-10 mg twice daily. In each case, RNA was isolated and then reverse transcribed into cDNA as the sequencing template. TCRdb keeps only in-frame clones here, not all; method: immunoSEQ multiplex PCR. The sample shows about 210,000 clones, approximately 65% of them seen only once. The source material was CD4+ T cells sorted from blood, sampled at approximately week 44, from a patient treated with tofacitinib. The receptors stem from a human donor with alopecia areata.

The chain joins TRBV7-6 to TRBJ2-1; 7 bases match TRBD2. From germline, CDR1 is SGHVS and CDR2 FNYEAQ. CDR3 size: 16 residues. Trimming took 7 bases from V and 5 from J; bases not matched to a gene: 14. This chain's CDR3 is CASNPVGGGPDNEQFF. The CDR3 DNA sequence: TGTGCCAGCAACCCTGTTGGCGGGGGACCAGACAATGAGCAGTTCTTC.

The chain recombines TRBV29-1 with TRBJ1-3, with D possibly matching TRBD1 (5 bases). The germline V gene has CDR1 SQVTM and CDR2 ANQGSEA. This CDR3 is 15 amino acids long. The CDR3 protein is CSAGTETLSGNTIYF. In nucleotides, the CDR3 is TGCAGTGCAGGGACCGAAACCCTTTCCGGAAACACCATATATTTT.

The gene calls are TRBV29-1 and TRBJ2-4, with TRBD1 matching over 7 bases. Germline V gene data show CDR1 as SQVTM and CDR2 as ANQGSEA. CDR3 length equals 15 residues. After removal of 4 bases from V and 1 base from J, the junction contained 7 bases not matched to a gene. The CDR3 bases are TGCAGCGTTGGAGGGGGCGTTGGGGCCAAAAACATTCAGTACTTC. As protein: CSVGGGVGAKNIQYF.

The CDR3 coding sequence is TGCAGCGTTGCGGGGACAGGGAAGGAAAAACTGTTTTTT. Translation gives CSVAGTGKEKLFF. The chain links TRBV29-1 to TRBJ1-4, with 9 bases matching TRBD1. The CDR3 is 13 residues long. With 4 bases clipped from V and 8 bases from J, the junction kept 5 bases outside the gene matches. Germline V gene data show CDR1 as SQVTM and CDR2 as ANQGSEA.

The CDR3 DNA is TGCAGCGTTGAATCATCGAATTCTGGGGCCAACGTCCTGACTTTC. Its protein product is CSVESSNSGANVLTF. The chain links TRBV29-1 to TRBJ2-6; D remains ambiguous. Germline CDR1 reads SQVTM; CDR2 reads ANQGSEA. Trimming took off 2 bases at V and 1 base at J, with 9 bases between the two ends. CDR3 length: 15 amino acids.

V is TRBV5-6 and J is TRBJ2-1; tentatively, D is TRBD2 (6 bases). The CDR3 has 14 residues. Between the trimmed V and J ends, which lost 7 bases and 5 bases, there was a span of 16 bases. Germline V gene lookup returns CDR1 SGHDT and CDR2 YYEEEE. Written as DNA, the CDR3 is TGTGCCAGCCTTTGGAGGGACTCACACAATGAGCAGTTCTTC. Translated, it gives CASLWRDSHNEQFF. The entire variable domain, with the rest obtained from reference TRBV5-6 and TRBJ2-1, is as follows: DAGVTQSPTHLIKTRGQQVTLRCSPKSGHDTVSWYQQALGQGPQFIFQYYEEEERQRGNFPDRFSGHQFPNYSSELNVNALLLGDSALYLCASLWRDSHNEQFFGPGTRLTVL.

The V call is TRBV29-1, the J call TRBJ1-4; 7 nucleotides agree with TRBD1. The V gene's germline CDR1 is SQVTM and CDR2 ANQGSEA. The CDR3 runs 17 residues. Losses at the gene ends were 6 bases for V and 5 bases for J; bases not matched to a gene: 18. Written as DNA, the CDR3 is TGCAGCGTCCGAAACCAACCCGGGACAGACGGAAATGAAAAACTGTTTTTT. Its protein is CSVRNQPGTDGNEKLFF.

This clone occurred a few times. In DNA, the CDR3 is TGCAGCGTTGAAGGGGCAGGGCCCTCTGGGGCCAACGTCCTGACTTTC. It encodes CSVEGAGPSGANVLTF. The J gene is TRBJ2-6, the V gene TRBV29-1; TRBD1 might be the D (5 bases). Trimming shortened V by 1 base and J by 0 bases, and 10 bases separated the two germline ends. Germline V lookup: CDR1 SQVTM, CDR2 ANQGSEA. The CDR3 covers 16 residues. Filled out from reference TRBV29-1 and TRBJ2-6, the complete variable domain reads SAVISQKPSRDICQRGTSLTIQCQVDSQVTMMFWYRQQPGQSLTLIATANQGSEATYESGFVIDKFPISRPNLTFSTLTVSNMSPEDSSIYLCSVEGAGPSGANVLTFGAGSRLTVL.

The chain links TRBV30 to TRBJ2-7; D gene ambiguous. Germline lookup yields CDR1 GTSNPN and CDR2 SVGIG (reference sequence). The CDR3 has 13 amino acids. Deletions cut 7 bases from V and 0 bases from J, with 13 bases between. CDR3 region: CAFGGTDSYEQYF. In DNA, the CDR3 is TGTGCCTTTGGCGGCACTGACTCCTACGAGCAGTACTTC.

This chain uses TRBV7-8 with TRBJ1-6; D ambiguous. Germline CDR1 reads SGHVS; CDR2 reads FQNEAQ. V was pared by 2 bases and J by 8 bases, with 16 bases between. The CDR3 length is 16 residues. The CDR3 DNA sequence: TGTGCCAGCAGCTTAAGCTTTCGGTTTTCGGATTCACCCCTCCACTTT. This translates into CASSLSFRFSDSPLHF.

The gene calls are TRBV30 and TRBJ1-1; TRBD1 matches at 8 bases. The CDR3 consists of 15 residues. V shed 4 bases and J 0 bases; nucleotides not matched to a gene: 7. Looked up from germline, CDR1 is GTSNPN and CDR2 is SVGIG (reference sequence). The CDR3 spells CAWKGQVAMNTEAFF. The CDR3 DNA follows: TGTGCCTGGAAGGGACAGGTGGCCATGAACACTGAAGCTTTCTTT.

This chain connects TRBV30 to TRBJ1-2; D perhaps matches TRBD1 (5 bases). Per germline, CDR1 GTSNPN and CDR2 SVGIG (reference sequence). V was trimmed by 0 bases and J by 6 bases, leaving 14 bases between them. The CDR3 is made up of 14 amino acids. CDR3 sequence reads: CAWSVGQGADGYTF. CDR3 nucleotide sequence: TGTGCCTGGAGTGTAGGTCAGGGAGCGGATGGCTACACCTTC.

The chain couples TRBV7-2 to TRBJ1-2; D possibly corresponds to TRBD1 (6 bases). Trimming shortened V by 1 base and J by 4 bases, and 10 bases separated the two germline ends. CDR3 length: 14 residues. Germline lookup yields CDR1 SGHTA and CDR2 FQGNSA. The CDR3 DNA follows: TGTGCCAGCAGCTTAGGTGACAGGACCTATGGCTACACCTTC. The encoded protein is CASSLGDRTYGYTF.

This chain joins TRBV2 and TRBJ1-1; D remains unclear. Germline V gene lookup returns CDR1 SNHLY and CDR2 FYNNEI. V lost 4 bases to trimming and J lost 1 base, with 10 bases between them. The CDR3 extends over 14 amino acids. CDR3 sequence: CASSVGLSNTEAFF. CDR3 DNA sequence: TGTGCCAGCAGTGTGGGCCTTTCGAACACTGAAGCTTTCTTT. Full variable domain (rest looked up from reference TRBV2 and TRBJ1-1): EPEVTQTPSHQVTQMGQEVILRCVPISNHLYFYWYRQILGQKVEFLVSFYNNEISEKSEIFDDQFSVERPDGSNFTLKIRSTKLEDSAMYFCASSVGLSNTEAFFGQGTRLTVV.

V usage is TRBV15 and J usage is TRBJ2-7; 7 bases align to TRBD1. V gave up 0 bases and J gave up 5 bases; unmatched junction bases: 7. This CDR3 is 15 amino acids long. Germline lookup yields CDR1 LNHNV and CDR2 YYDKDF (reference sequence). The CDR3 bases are TGTGCCACCAGCAGAGATCAGACAGGGCTCGACGAGCAGTACTTC. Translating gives CATSRDQTGLDEQYF.

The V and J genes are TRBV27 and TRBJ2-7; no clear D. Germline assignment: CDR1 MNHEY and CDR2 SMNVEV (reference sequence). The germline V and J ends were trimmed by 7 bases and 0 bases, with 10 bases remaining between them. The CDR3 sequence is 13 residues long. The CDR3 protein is CASKAANSYEQYF. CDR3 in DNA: TGTGCCAGCAAGGCAGCAAACTCCTACGAGCAGTACTTC.

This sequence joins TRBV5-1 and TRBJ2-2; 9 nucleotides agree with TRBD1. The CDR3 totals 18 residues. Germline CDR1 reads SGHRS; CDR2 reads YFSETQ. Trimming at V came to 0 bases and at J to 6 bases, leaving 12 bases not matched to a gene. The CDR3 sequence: CASSLAILGQGSAGELFF. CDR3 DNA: TGCGCCAGCAGCTTGGCCATTCTGGGACAGGGTAGCGCCGGGGAGCTGTTTTTT. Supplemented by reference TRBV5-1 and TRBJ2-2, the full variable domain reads KAGVTQTPRYLIKTRGQQVTLSCSPISGHRSVSWYQQTPGQGLQFLFEYFSETQRNKGNFPGRFSGRQFSNSRSEMNVSTLELGDSALYLCASSLAILGQGSAGELFFGEGSRLTVL.